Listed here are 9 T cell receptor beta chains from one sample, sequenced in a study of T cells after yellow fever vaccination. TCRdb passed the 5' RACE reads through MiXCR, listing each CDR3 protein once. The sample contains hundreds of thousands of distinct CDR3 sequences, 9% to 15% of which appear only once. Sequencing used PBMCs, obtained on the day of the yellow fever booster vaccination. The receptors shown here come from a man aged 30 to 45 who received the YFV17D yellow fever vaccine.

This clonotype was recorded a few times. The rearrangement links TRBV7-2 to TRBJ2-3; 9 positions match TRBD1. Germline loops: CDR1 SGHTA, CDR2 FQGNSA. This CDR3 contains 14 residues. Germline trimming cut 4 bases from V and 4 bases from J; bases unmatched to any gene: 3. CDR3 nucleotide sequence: TGTGCCAGCAGCTCCCACAGGGGGCCAGATACGCAGTATTTT. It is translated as CASSSHRGPDTQYF.

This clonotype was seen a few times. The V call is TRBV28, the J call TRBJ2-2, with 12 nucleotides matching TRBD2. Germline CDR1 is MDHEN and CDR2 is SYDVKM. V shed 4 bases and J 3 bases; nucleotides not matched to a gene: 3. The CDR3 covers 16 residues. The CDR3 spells CASSSRLAGDTGELFF. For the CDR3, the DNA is TGTGCCAGCAGTTCCCGACTAGCGGGAGACACCGGGGAGCTGTTTTTT.

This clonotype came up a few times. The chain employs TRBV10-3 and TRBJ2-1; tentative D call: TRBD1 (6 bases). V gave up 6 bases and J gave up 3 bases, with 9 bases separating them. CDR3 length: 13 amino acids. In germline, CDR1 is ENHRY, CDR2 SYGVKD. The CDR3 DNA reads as TGTGCCATCAGACGACAGGTCTACAATGAGCAGTTCTTC. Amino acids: CAIRRQVYNEQFF.

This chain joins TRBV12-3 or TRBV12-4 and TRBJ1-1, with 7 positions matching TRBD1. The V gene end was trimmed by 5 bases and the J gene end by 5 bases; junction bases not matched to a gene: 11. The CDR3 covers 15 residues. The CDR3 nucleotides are TGTGCCAGCAGTCCTCGACAGGGAAGGTTTACTGAAGCTTTCTTT. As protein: CASSPRQGRFTEAFF.

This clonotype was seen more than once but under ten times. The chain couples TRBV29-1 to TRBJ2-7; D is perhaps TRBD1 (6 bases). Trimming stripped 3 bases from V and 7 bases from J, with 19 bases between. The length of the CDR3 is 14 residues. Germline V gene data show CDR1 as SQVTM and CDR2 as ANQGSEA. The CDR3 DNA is TGCAGCGTTGAGGCTCAGGGGCCCTCAGGAGAGCAGTACTTC. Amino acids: CSVEAQGPSGEQYF.

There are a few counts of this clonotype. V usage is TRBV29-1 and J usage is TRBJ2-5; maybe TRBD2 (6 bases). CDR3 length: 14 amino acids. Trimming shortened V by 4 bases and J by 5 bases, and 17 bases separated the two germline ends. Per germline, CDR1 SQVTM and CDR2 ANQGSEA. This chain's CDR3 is CSVAHLGSAETQYF. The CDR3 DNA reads TGCAGCGTTGCCCACCTCGGGAGTGCGGAGACCCAGTACTTC.

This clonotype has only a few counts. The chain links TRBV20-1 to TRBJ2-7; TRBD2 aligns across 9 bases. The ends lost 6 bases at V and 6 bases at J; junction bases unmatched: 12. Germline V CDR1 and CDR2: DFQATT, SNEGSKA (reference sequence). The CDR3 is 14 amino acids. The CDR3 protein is CSAAQSGRLSEQYF. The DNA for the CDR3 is TGCAGTGCCGCGCAGAGCGGGAGGCTCAGCGAGCAGTACTTC.

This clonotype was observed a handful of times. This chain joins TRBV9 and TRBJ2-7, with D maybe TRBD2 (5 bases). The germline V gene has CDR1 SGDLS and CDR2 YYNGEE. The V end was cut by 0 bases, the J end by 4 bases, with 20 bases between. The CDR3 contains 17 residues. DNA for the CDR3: TGTGCCAGCAGCGTAGGAGGGTCTCATTCCTCCCTTTACGAGCAGTACTTC. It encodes CASSVGGSHSSLYEQYF.

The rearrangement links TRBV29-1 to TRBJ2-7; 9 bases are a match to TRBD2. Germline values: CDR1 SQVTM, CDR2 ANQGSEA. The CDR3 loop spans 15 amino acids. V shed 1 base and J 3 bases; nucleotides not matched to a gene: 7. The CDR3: CSVEGPSGAGYEQYF. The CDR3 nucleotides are TGCAGCGTTGAAGGCCCTAGCGGGGCGGGCTACGAGCAGTACTTC.